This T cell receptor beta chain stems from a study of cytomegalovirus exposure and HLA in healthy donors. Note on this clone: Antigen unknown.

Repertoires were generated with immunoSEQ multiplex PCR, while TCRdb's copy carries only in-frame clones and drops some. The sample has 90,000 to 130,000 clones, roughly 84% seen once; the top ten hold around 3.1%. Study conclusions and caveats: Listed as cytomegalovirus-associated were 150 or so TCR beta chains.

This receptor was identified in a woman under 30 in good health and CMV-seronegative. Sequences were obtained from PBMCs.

The CDR3 DNA sequence: TGTGCCAGCAGCTTATTAAACACCGATCATGGAAACACCATATATTTT. This gives the protein CASSLLNTDHGNTIYF. The genes are TRBV5-4 and TRBJ1-3; no clear D. This CDR3 has 16 residues. With 2 bases removed from V and 3 bases from J, the gap between germline ends came to 15 bases. Germline V gives CDR1 SGHNT, CDR2 YYREEE (reference sequence).